Listed below are T cell receptor beta chains from one sample, sequenced in a study of blood T cell repertoires in COVID-19. Generated by immunoSEQ multiplex PCR, the TCRdb table keeps only in-frame clones and is missing some. The sample records about 480,000 clones, 85% to 90% being singletons. Sequenced material: peripheral blood. These receptor sequences come from a woman aged 45 to 65 with COVID-19, enrolled during active disease. CDR3s include the opening cysteine and the closing phenylalanine or tryptophan. D genes are given only for firm matches. For some rows the clone size is stated as once, few or many, or as a class when expanded; others skip it.

J gene,V gene,CDR3 length,D gene,clone size,CDR3 DNA,CDR3 protein
TRBJ2-3,TRBV30,14,-,-,TGTGCCTGGAGTCCTGACTACGGAGTGGATACGCAGTATTTT,CAWSPDYGVDTQYF
TRBJ1-1,TRBV4-2,14,-,-,TGTGCCAGCAGTCCAGGGGCTAAGAACACTGAAGCTTTCTTT,CASSPGAKNTEAFF
TRBJ2-2,TRBV9,12,-,-,TGTGCCAGTGGAGGGGTGGACGGGGAGCTGTTTTTT,CASGGVDGELFF
TRBJ1-6,TRBV4-2,12,-,once,TGTGCCAGCAGCCAAGCTCAGTCACCCCTCCACTTT,CASSQAQSPLHF
TRBJ1-3,TRBV7-9,18,-,-,TGTGCCAGCAGCTTATGGAGAGGTCAGGGGTTATCTGGAAACACCATATATTTT,CASSLWRGQGLSGNTIYF
TRBJ2-3,TRBV19,17,-,-,TGTGCCAGTAGTATAGATCGGGGATTACCTAGCACAGATACGCAGTATTTT,CASSIDRGLPSTDTQYF
TRBJ2-6,TRBV5-1,16,-,-,TGCGCCAGCAGCTTGGGAGGGACATCTGGGGCCAACGTCCTGACTTTC,CASSLGGTSGANVLTF
TRBJ1-1,TRBV5-1,19,-,-,TGCGCCAGCAGCTTGGTTTTCGGGGGGACAATCTTTGAAGCCACTGAAGCTTTCTTT,CASSLVFGGTIFEATEAFF
TRBJ2-3,TRBV19,12,-,-,TGTGCCAGTAGTATCAGCGCAGATACGCAGTATTTT,CASSISADTQYF
TRBJ2-3,TRBV7-3,13,-,many,TGTGCCAGCAGCTCTACCTTTACAGATACGCAGTATTTT,CASSSTFTDTQYF
TRBJ2-5,TRBV30,15,TRBD1,-,TGTGCCTGGAGTGTAGGGACAGGGCGTCGAGAGACCCAGTACTTC,CAWSVGTGRRETQYF
TRBJ1-2,TRBV1,15,-,few,TGCACCAGCAGCCAAGAACCTCCGGTCCGCTATGGCTACACCTTC,CTSSQEPPVRYGYTF
TRBJ1-1,TRBV6-5,14,-,-,TGTGCCAGCAGGGATGCACAGAGGAACACTGAAGCTTTCTTT,CASRDAQRNTEAFF
TRBJ1-4,TRBV7-8,13,-,few,TGTGCCAGCAAGAAGTATCGGAGTGAAAAACTGTTTTTT,CASKKYRSEKLFF
TRBJ1-2,TRBV19,15,TRBD1,-,TGTGCCAGTAGTGGGGTTGTTGGACAGGTCTACGGCTACACCTTC,CASSGVVGQVYGYTF
TRBJ2-1,TRBV7-9,15,-,-,TGTGCCAGCAACGACCTGACGAGAAGTGTGGGCGAGCAGTTCTTC,CASNDLTRSVGEQFF
TRBJ1-1,TRBV29-1,16,-,-,TGCAGCGCCCGTGTGACGGTAGGGGTGGTCGGCACTGAAGCTTTCTTT,CSARVTVGVVGTEAFF
TRBJ2-2,TRBV5-8,13,-,-,TGTGCCAGCAGCCTGGGACAATGGGGCGGACTGTTTTTT,CASSLGQWGGLFF
TRBJ1-1,TRBV27,13,-,-,TGTGCCAGCGCCTTCCGGGAGGCCACTGAAGCTTTCTTT,CASAFREATEAFF
TRBJ1-2,TRBV4-2,14,-,-,TGTGCCAGCAGCCAAGACAGCGGGCCGGGGGGCTACACCTTC,CASSQDSGPGGYTF
TRBJ1-1,TRBV7-9,18,TRBD1,-,TGTGCCAGCACCCCAGAGGGGCAGGGGGTCAGAAAGAAAACTGAAGCTTTCTTT,CASTPEGQGVRKKTEAFF
TRBJ1-5,TRBV9,14,-,-,TGTGCCAGCAACCCGGCAGGGGGCAATCAGCCCCAGCATTTT,CASNPAGGNQPQHF
TRBJ2-7,TRBV19,15,-,-,TGTGCCAGTAGTTCACAGGTAATAAGCTCCTACGAGCAGTACTTC,CASSSQVISSYEQYF
TRBJ1-6,TRBV6-6,15,TRBD1,-,TGTGCCAGCAGTTACGTTGGACAGGGGAGTTCACCCCTCCACTTT,CASSYVGQGSSPLHF
TRBJ1-2,TRBV9,15,-,-,TGTGCCAGCAGCGCAGGTGGAGGACAGTTCTTTGGCTACACCTTC,CASSAGGGQFFGYTF